These T cell receptor beta chains were read from a single sample in a study of cytomegalovirus exposure and HLA in healthy donors. Only in-frame clones appear in the TCRdb table, and some are missing; sequencing was by immunoSEQ multiplex PCR. The sample shows 180,000 or so clones, about 79% of them seen only once. The sample comprised PBMCs. These receptors all stem from a man aged 45-65 years in good health and CMV-seropositive. CDR3s include the opening cysteine and the closing phenylalanine or tryptophan. A D gene is named only where the DNA matches it firmly. Size values are once, few and many counts, or a class for expanded clones, and some rows have none.

size	D	J	V	length	DNA	CDR3
NA	NA	TRBJ2-1	TRBV2	14	TGTGCCAGCAGTGATTTCCCCACGGTTCATGAGCAGTTCTTC	CASSDFPTVHEQFF
NA	NA	TRBJ1-5	TRBV7-2	15	TGTGCCAGCAGCTCCGTCGGCGGCTTCAATCAGCCCCAGCATTTT	CASSSVGGFNQPQHF
NA	NA	TRBJ1-6	TRBV28	13	TGTGCCAGCAGTTTAGCGGGAGACTCACCCCTCCACTTT	CASSLAGDSPLHF
NA	TRBD1	TRBJ1-3	TRBV30	15	TGTGCCTGGAGTTTTGTGACAGGGGGTGGAAACACCATATATTTT	CAWSFVTGGGNTIYF
NA	NA	TRBJ2-7	TRBV29-1	14	TGCAGCGTTGAACTGACAGGATCGGGGTACGAGCAGTACTTC	CSVELTGSGYEQYF
NA	TRBD1	TRBJ1-2	TRBV6-1	14	TGTGCCAGCACCCAAGGGACAGGATTCTATGGCTACACCTTC	CASTQGTGFYGYTF
NA	NA	TRBJ2-7	TRBV7-6	14	TGTGCCAGCAGCTTAGCGGAGGGTTTCTACGAGCAGTACTTC	CASSLAEGFYEQYF
NA	NA	TRBJ2-2	TRBV5-1	14	TGCGCCAGCAGCTTGGAGCCTGGCACCGGGGAGCTGTTTTTT	CASSLEPGTGELFF
NA	NA	TRBJ1-4	TRBV2	12	TGTGCCACCACGACAGAGAATGAAAAACTGTTTTTT	CATTTENEKLFF
once	NA	TRBJ2-3	TRBV7-2	12	TGTGCCAGCAGCTTAAGGGCGGGGCCCACTCATTTT	CASSLRAGPTHF
NA	NA	TRBJ2-5	TRBV7-3	15	TGTGCCAGCAGCTTACAGGGGGACTTAAAGAGTGCCCAGTACTTC	CASSLQGDLKSAQYF
once	NA	TRBJ2-2	TRBV7-6	14	TGTGCCAGCAGCTTTGGAACAGGGACCGGGGAGCTGTTTTTT	CASSFGTGTGELFF
few	NA	TRBJ1-3	TRBV5-4	14	TGTGCCAGCAGCTTGCGGGAGGCTGGAAACACCATATATTTT	CASSLREAGNTIYF
NA	TRBD1	TRBJ1-1	TRBV11-2	14	TGTGCCAGCAGTTCCCAGGGGGCGGGAGCTGAAGCTTTCTTT	CASSSQGAGAEAFF
NA	NA	TRBJ1-1	TRBV28	15	TGTGCCAGCAGCCCCGGTGCGACAGAGAACACTGAAGCTTTCTTT	CASSPGATENTEAFF
NA	NA	TRBJ1-5	TRBV19	13	TGTGCCAGTAGGGGGGGGGCAAATCAGCCCCAGCATTTT	CASRGGANQPQHF
NA	NA	TRBJ2-5	TRBV4-3	14	TGCGCCAGCAGCCCTATAGAGGGGGTGGAGACCCAGTACTTC	CASSPIEGVETQYF
NA	NA	TRBJ2-5	TRBV2	12	TGTGCCAGCAAGGCAGGGCAAGAGACCCAGTACTTC	CASKAGQETQYF
NA	TRBD1	TRBJ2-3	TRBV6-6	13	TGTGCCAGCTCCGGACAGGGTCGAGATACGCAGTATTTT	CASSGQGRDTQYF
few	NA	TRBJ1-2	TRBV5-6	14	TGTGCCAGCAGCTTGGGGGCAGTTAACTATGGCTACACCTTC	CASSLGAVNYGYTF
NA	TRBD2	TRBJ2-5	TRBV10-3	15	TGTGCCACGTCGACTAGCGGGGGGGCCGGTGAGACCCAGTACTTC	CATSTSGGAGETQYF
NA	TRBD1	TRBJ1-6	TRBV6-4	15	TGTGCCAGCAGCAATACCTTACAGGGGAAATCACCCCTCCACTTT	CASSNTLQGKSPLHF
NA	NA	TRBJ2-7	TRBV4-3	14	TGCGCCAGCAGCCAAGAGGACAGAGGATACGAGCAGTACTTC	CASSQEDRGYEQYF
NA	NA	TRBJ2-5	TRBV6-1	14	TGTGCCAGCAGTAGGGACAAAACGCAAGAGACCCAGTACTTC	CASSRDKTQETQYF
NA	TRBD1	TRBJ2-5	TRBV5-1	16	TGCGCCAGCAGCATGGGACAGGGACCCCCCCAAGAGACCCAGTACTTC	CASSMGQGPPQETQYF
NA	TRBD1	TRBJ1-5	TRBV6-1	14	TGTGCCAGCAGGGTGGACAGGGTGGGGCAGCCCCAGCATTTT	CASRVDRVGQPQHF
NA	NA	TRBJ1-5	TRBV6-5	15	TGTGCCAGCAAGTCTAGGGGTTATAGCAATCAGCCCCAGCATTTT	CASKSRGYSNQPQHF
NA	NA	TRBJ1-2	TRBV5-4	12	TGTGCCAGCAGGGAACAGGGCTATGGCTACACCTTC	CASREQGYGYTF
once	TRBD1	TRBJ1-5	TRBV28	20	TGTGCCAGCAGCCGTGAAGCGATCCAAGACAGGGTAAATCGCAATCAGCCCCAGCATTTT	CASSREAIQDRVNRNQPQHF
NA	NA	TRBJ2-2	TRBV5-1	14	TGCGCCAGCAGTAAGGGGGACCACACCGGGGAGCTGTTTTTT	CASSKGDHTGELFF
NA	TRBD2	TRBJ2-3	TRBV11-3	16	TGTGCCAGCAGCTTAGTGGGCGGGGGGCCGACAGATACGCAGTATTTT	CASSLVGGGPTDTQYF
few	TRBD2	TRBJ2-7	TRBV4-2	15	TGTGCCAGCAGCCCTCCCGGGACTAAAAGCAACGAGCAGTACTTC	CASSPPGTKSNEQYF
once	TRBD2	TRBJ2-3	TRBV9	17	TGTGCCAGCAGCGTAGCGGCTAGCGGGGGGGCAGGCGATACGCAGTATTTT	CASSVAASGGAGDTQYF
NA	NA	TRBJ1-2	TRBV6-5	16	TGTGCCAGCAGTTACGGTGGGTCAAGGCGGCTCTATGGCTACACCTTC	CASSYGGSRRLYGYTF
NA	NA	TRBJ1-2	TRBV6-5	12	TGTGCCAGCAGTCGAGACAAGTATGGCTACACCTTC	CASSRDKYGYTF
NA	NA	TRBJ2-4	TRBV7-9	12	TGTGCCAGCAGCTCGGGATCAAGTTTACAGTACTTC	CASSSGSSLQYF
NA	TRBD2	TRBJ2-7	TRBV28	15	TGTGCCAGCAAAAACGGGGGGGATACCACCTACGAGCAGTACTTC	CASKNGGDTTYEQYF
NA	TRBD1	TRBJ1-2	TRBV11-2	14	TGTGCCAGCAGCTTGAGGGGGCTCGACTATGGCTACACCTTC	CASSLRGLDYGYTF
NA	NA	TRBJ2-3	TRBV4-3	15	TGCGCCAGCAGCCAAGGAAAAGAGGGTATAGGTACGCAGTATTTT	CASSQGKEGIGTQYF
NA	NA	TRBJ1-6	TRBV6-5	15	TGTGCCAGCAGTTATTTCCGGACTTTTAATTCACCCCTCCACTTT	CASSYFRTFNSPLHF
NA	NA	TRBJ1-5	TRBV11-2	14	TGTGCCAGCAGCTTAGGACAGAAAAATCAGCCCCAGCATTTT	CASSLGQKNQPQHF
NA	NA	TRBJ2-5	TRBV5-1	14	TGCGCCAGCAGCCCTGGGACACAACAAGAGACCCAGTACTTC	CASSPGTQQETQYF
NA	TRBD1	TRBJ1-6	TRBV9	13	TGTGCCAGCAGTGCTAACAGGGGGTCACCCCTCCACTTT	CASSANRGSPLHF
few	TRBD1	TRBJ2-7	TRBV5-6	12	TGTGCCAGCAGCTTACACAGGGGCGAGCAGTACTTC	CASSLHRGEQYF
NA	NA	TRBJ2-4	TRBV7-9	14	TGTGCCAGCAATGGCGACTTAGCCAAAAACATTCAGTACTTC	CASNGDLAKNIQYF
NA	NA	TRBJ2-1	TRBV10-3	14	TGTGCCATAGAATCAGGGACTGGGATGGATGAGCAGTTCTTC	CAIESGTGMDEQFF
NA	NA	TRBJ1-1	TRBV30	12	TGTGCCTGTTCGGCGGGTGGCACTGAAGCTTTCTTT	CACSAGGTEAFF
NA	NA	TRBJ1-1	TRBV27	16	TGTGCCAGCAGCCGGGGGAGGGAATTTGTTAACACTGAAGCTTTCTTT	CASSRGREFVNTEAFF
NA	NA	TRBJ2-3	TRBV5-1	12	TGCGCCAGCAGTTCTCAGGGAGATACGCAGTATTTT	CASSSQGDTQYF
NA	NA	TRBJ2-1	TRBV6-6	14	TGTGCCAGCAGTTACTCTTCCGCCGGCGGGGAGCAGTTCTTC	CASSYSSAGGEQFF
NA	NA	TRBJ2-5	TRBV21-1	17	TGTGCCAGCAGCAAAGCGGAGGGAGAAGGCGGTCGGGAGACCCAGTACTTC	CASSKAEGEGGRETQYF
NA	NA	TRBJ1-4	TRBV4-1	14	TGCGCCAGCAGCCAAGTGGTCCCCAGTGAAAAACTGTTTTTT	CASSQVVPSEKLFF
NA	NA	TRBJ1-2	TRBV28	12	TGTGCCACTGACAGCACTAACTATGGCTACACCTTC	CATDSTNYGYTF
NA	TRBD2	TRBJ2-5	TRBV5-4	16	TGTGCCAGCAGCCTTTATTTCGGGGGGGCCGACGAGACCCAGTACTTC	CASSLYFGGADETQYF